Presented here are 11 T cell receptor beta chains from one specimen sequenced in a study of OX40 agonist ivuxolimab in advanced cancers. Produced via immunoSEQ multiplex PCR; TCRdb's table is partial and in-frame only. This repertoire shows around 50,000 clones, about 75% found once; its top ten account for over 7%. Sequenced material: CD4+ or CD8+ T cells sorted from blood, taken in a trial of the OX40 agonist ivuxolimab. These receptors were collected from an adult with an advanced solid tumor such as melanoma, head and neck, liver or kidney cancer.

The sample holds a few counts of this clone. CDR3 DNA: TGTGCCTGGGTAACAGGGGCCCAGCAGTACTTC. Encoded protein: CAWVTGAQQYF. This chain links TRBV30 with TRBJ2-7, with 7 bases matching TRBD1. Germline V gives CDR1 GTSNPN, CDR2 SVGIG (reference sequence). J lost 8 bases, V lost 5 bases, and 6 bases had no gene match. This CDR3 spans 11 amino acids.

Comments on this clone: Other DNA sequences in the sample encode the same CDR3. The chain employs TRBV30 and TRBJ1-4; 7 positions match TRBD1. The trim removed 4 bases at V and 8 bases at J, leaving 7 bases unmatched. Per germline, CDR1 GTSNPN and CDR2 SVGIG (reference sequence). The CDR3 runs to 13 residues. CDR3 loop: CAWKEGAGEKLFF. The CDR3 DNA follows: TGTGCCTGGAAGGAGGGGGCGGGGGAAAAACTGTTTTTT.

The chain is built from TRBV7-9 and TRBJ1-5, with D perhaps TRBD1 (5 bases). Germline CDR1 SEHNR, CDR2 FQNEAQ (reference sequence). The CDR3 extends over 15 amino acids. The ends were cut back, 5 bases at V and 2 bases at J, with 13 bases in the middle. CDR3 in DNA: TGTGCCAGCAGCCTCCAGGGAATTGGCAATCAGCCCCAGCATTTT. Encoded protein: CASSLQGIGNQPQHF.

This clone has only a few counts. V usage is TRBV6-5 and J usage is TRBJ1-1; D uncertain. Germline V gene lookup returns CDR1 MNHEY and CDR2 SVGAGI. This CDR3 has 13 amino acids. Trimming left V 7 bases short and J 1 base short, with 10 bases between. This chain's CDR3 is CASTYGQNTEAFF. The DNA of the CDR3 is TGTGCCAGCACCTACGGTCAGAACACTGAAGCTTTCTTT.

Only a few counts were recorded for this clone. This chain uses TRBV19 with TRBJ2-7, with 8 bases lining up with TRBD1. CDR3 length equals 14 residues. Germline lookup yields CDR1 LNHDA and CDR2 SQIVND (reference sequence). Trimming at V came to 8 bases and at J to 6 bases, leaving 12 bases not matched to a gene. CDR3 sequence (DNA): TGTGCCAGTTCTTTCCGGGACAGGCGGGGCGAGCAGTACTTC. Translation gives CASSFRDRRGEQYF.

J is TRBJ1-1 and V is TRBV10-2; no clear D. From germline, CDR1 is WSHSY and CDR2 SAAADI. Between the trimmed V and J ends, which lost 7 bases and 1 base, there was a span of 13 bases. The CDR3 length is 14 residues. The CDR3 bases are TGCGCCAGCAAGCCGGGAGCAGGGAACACTGAAGCTTTCTTT. It translates to CASKPGAGNTEAFF.

To note about this clone: At one end the junction does not follow the germline gene, possibly because of a read error. The J gene is TRBJ2-7, the V gene TRBV19; a weak D match, TRBD2 (6 bases). CDR1 and CDR2 from the germline V gene are LNHDA and SQIVND (reference sequence). This CDR3 region has 13 residues. DNA for the CDR3: TGTGCCAGTAGTGGTAGCGGACGGCAATCATGGGGCTTC. This codes for CASSGSGRQSWGF.

This clone was seen only a few times. This chain uses TRBV27 with TRBJ2-5; TRBD1 agrees at 10 bases. With 0 bases clipped from V and 6 bases from J, the junction kept 7 bases outside the gene matches. Looked up from germline, CDR1 is MNHEY and CDR2 is SMNVEV (reference sequence). This CDR3 has 16 amino acids. CDR3 in amino acids: CASSLSLRGQGKTQYF. The CDR3 DNA follows: TGTGCCAGCAGTTTATCCCTCAGGGGACAGGGGAAGACCCAGTACTTC.

The V gene is TRBV5-1, the J gene TRBJ1-5; no reliable D call. Germline-derived CDR1 and CDR2 are SGHRS and YFSETQ. V was trimmed by 3 bases and J by 11 bases, leaving 15 bases between them. The CDR3 extends over 13 amino acids. The DNA of the CDR3 is TGCGCCAGCAGCTCAGACCCTACCAGTTCCCAGCATTTT. Translated, it gives CASSSDPTSSQHF.

The V gene is TRBV7-2, the J gene TRBJ1-2, with D perhaps matching TRBD1 (5 bases). This CDR3 contains 15 residues. Trimming removed 5 bases from V and 3 bases from J, with 16 bases in between. Germline loops: CDR1 SGHTA, CDR2 FQGNSA. CDR3 bases: TGTGCCAGCAGCCAAGAAGTGGGACCGCACTATGGCTACACCTTC. Protein product: CASSQEVGPHYGYTF.

The chain has TRBV30 and TRBJ1-5; weak D call: TRBD1 (6 bases). CDR1 and CDR2 from the germline V gene are GTSNPN and SVGIG (reference sequence). This CDR3 is built from 15 residues. V was clipped by 0 bases and J by 4 bases, with 13 bases between them. The CDR3 here is CAWSVEGVPNQPQHF. The CDR3 DNA sequence: TGTGCCTGGAGTGTTGAGGGGGTTCCGAATCAGCCCCAGCATTTT.